A selection of T cell receptor beta chains follows, all from one sample in a study of OX40 agonist ivuxolimab in advanced cancers. Assay: immunoSEQ multiplex PCR; the TCRdb copy retains only in-frame clones and omits some. The table has about 52,000 clones, roughly 88% seen once. The specimen comprised CD4+ or CD8+ T cells sorted from blood, sampled in a trial of the OX40 agonist ivuxolimab. The receptors shown here come from an adult with an advanced solid tumor such as melanoma, head and neck, liver or kidney cancer. CDR3s include the opening cysteine and the closing phenylalanine or tryptophan. D genes are given only for firm matches. Size tells how often a clone was seen (once, few, many) or the class of an expanded clone, and some rows leave it out.

v_call: TRBV28
j_call: TRBJ2-1
clone_size: .
d_call: .
cdr3_nt: TGTGCCAGCAGTGAGCTGTACAGGGTCCATGAGCAGTTCTTC
cdr3_aa: CASSELYRVHEQFF

v_call: TRBV5-6
j_call: TRBJ2-3
clone_size: .
d_call: TRBD2
cdr3_nt: TGTGCCAGCAGCTTAGGGCGGGAGTTGTCCACAGATACGCAGTATTTT
cdr3_aa: CASSLGRELSTDTQYF

v_call: TRBV6-6
j_call: TRBJ2-4
clone_size: .
d_call: TRBD1
cdr3_nt: TGTGCCAGCAGTTACTCGAAACAGGGGATCAAAAACATTCAGTACTTC
cdr3_aa: CASSYSKQGIKNIQYF

v_call: TRBV5-1
j_call: TRBJ1-2
clone_size: .
d_call: .
cdr3_nt: TGCGCCAGCAGCTTGGGACTGAACTATGGCTACACCTTC
cdr3_aa: CASSLGLNYGYTF

v_call: TRBV6-1
j_call: TRBJ1-1
clone_size: .
d_call: .
cdr3_nt: TGTGCCAGCACACGGGGAGCCATGAACACTGAAGCTTTCTTT
cdr3_aa: CASTRGAMNTEAFF

v_call: TRBV28
j_call: TRBJ2-7
clone_size: .
d_call: .
cdr3_nt: TGTGCCAGCAGTTTAGCTGGGACGGACGAGCAGTACTTC
cdr3_aa: CASSLAGTDEQYF

v_call: TRBV5-6
j_call: TRBJ2-3
clone_size: .
d_call: TRBD2
cdr3_nt: TGTGCCAGCAGCTTCGGCGGGAGGACCACAGATACGCAGTATTTT
cdr3_aa: CASSFGGRTTDTQYF

v_call: TRBV4-1
j_call: TRBJ1-6
clone_size: .
d_call: TRBD1
cdr3_nt: TGCGCCAGCAGCCGGGAGGGGACAGGGGGCGAACCCCTCCACTTT
cdr3_aa: CASSREGTGGEPLHF

v_call: TRBV4-2
j_call: TRBJ2-2
clone_size: .
d_call: .
cdr3_nt: TGTGCCAGCAGCCAAGAAGGGGGGGGGAACACCGGGGAGCTGTTTTTT
cdr3_aa: CASSQEGGGNTGELFF

v_call: TRBV18
j_call: TRBJ1-1
clone_size: .
d_call: .
cdr3_nt: TGTGCCAGCTCACAGGACTCAAACACTGAAGCTTTCTTT
cdr3_aa: CASSQDSNTEAFF

v_call: TRBV7-8
j_call: TRBJ1-1
clone_size: .
d_call: .
cdr3_nt: TGTGCCAGCAGCTTAGGGACACAAGCTGAAGCTTTCTTT
cdr3_aa: CASSLGTQAEAFF

v_call: TRBV5-8
j_call: TRBJ1-4
clone_size: .
d_call: .
cdr3_nt: TGTGCCAGCAGCCCCCTAAGGGTGGGAGAAAAACTGTTTTTT
cdr3_aa: CASSPLRVGEKLFF

v_call: TRBV5-4
j_call: TRBJ2-5
clone_size: .
d_call: .
cdr3_nt: TGTGCCAGCAGCTTGGGACAGCAAGAGACCCAGTACTTC
cdr3_aa: CASSLGQQETQYF

v_call: TRBV2
j_call: TRBJ2-3
clone_size: .
d_call: .
cdr3_nt: TGTGCCAGCAGTGAAGGGCTCAGCACAGATACGCAGTATTTT
cdr3_aa: CASSEGLSTDTQYF

v_call: TRBV18
j_call: TRBJ1-5
clone_size: .
d_call: .
cdr3_nt: TGTGCCAGCTCACCGAATACTAACCCGGGTCAGCCCCAGCATTTT
cdr3_aa: CASSPNTNPGQPQHF

v_call: TRBV6-5
j_call: TRBJ1-4
clone_size: .
d_call: .
cdr3_nt: TGTGCCAGCAGTAGGACAGCAACTAATGAAAAACTGTTTTTT
cdr3_aa: CASSRTATNEKLFF

v_call: TRBV18
j_call: TRBJ2-5
clone_size: .
d_call: TRBD1
cdr3_nt: TGTGCCAGCTCAACGGGACAGGGGGCTTCAGAGACCCAGTACTTC
cdr3_aa: CASSTGQGASETQYF

v_call: TRBV7-6
j_call: TRBJ2-7
clone_size: .
d_call: .
cdr3_nt: TGTGCCAGCAGCTTAGGGCGCAGCTACGAGCAGTACTTC
cdr3_aa: CASSLGRSYEQYF

v_call: TRBV9
j_call: TRBJ1-2
clone_size: few
d_call: .
cdr3_nt: TGTGCCAGCAGCCTCACGGGGCTAAACTATGGCTACACCTTC
cdr3_aa: CASSLTGLNYGYTF

v_call: TRBV19
j_call: TRBJ1-2
clone_size: .
d_call: .
cdr3_nt: TGTGCCAGTAGTTCGCGTCAGGGTCGGCTTGGCTACACCTTC
cdr3_aa: CASSSRQGRLGYTF

v_call: TRBV29-1
j_call: TRBJ2-5
clone_size: .
d_call: .
cdr3_nt: TGCAGCGCCCTCCGGGGGCTATCGGGGGGGACCCAGTACTTC
cdr3_aa: CSALRGLSGGTQYF

v_call: TRBV7-2
j_call: TRBJ2-7
clone_size: .
d_call: TRBD1
cdr3_nt: TGTGCCAGCAGCTTAGAACGGACAGGCTACGAGCAGTACTTC
cdr3_aa: CASSLERTGYEQYF

v_call: TRBV5-4
j_call: TRBJ2-1
clone_size: .
d_call: .
cdr3_nt: TGTGCCAGCAGCGCGGGGACAGCAAATGAGCAGTTCTTC
cdr3_aa: CASSAGTANEQFF

v_call: TRBV7-2
j_call: TRBJ2-5
clone_size: .
d_call: .
cdr3_nt: TGTGCCAGCAGCTTGTACTCTGGAGGGGAGACCCAGTACTTC
cdr3_aa: CASSLYSGGETQYF

v_call: TRBV7-7
j_call: TRBJ2-1
clone_size: .
d_call: TRBD1
cdr3_nt: TGTGCCAGCAGCCCTCACCGGGACAGAGACAATGAGCAGTTCTTC
cdr3_aa: CASSPHRDRDNEQFF

v_call: TRBV6-6
j_call: TRBJ2-5
clone_size: few
d_call: .
cdr3_nt: TGTGCCAGCAGTTACGACAGACAAGAGACCCAGTACTTC
cdr3_aa: CASSYDRQETQYF

v_call: TRBV10-3
j_call: TRBJ2-3
clone_size: few
d_call: .
cdr3_nt: TGTGCCATCAGTGTGGTATTTGGCGGTGCAGATACGCAGTATTTT
cdr3_aa: CAISVVFGGADTQYF

v_call: TRBV29-1
j_call: TRBJ2-1
clone_size: .
d_call: TRBD2
cdr3_nt: TGCAGCGTTGCGGGTGGGACTAGCGGGAGTAGGGCCTACAATGAGCAGTTCTTC
cdr3_aa: CSVAGGTSGSRAYNEQFF

v_call: TRBV7-9
j_call: TRBJ2-5
clone_size: .
d_call: .
cdr3_nt: TGTGCCAGCAGCTCCAACGAGGGGTCGCGACAAGAGACCCAGTACTTC
cdr3_aa: CASSSNEGSRQETQYF

v_call: TRBV6-5
j_call: TRBJ2-3
clone_size: .
d_call: .
cdr3_nt: TGTGCCAGCAGTTGGGCTGGGAGGGATACGCAGTATTTT
cdr3_aa: CASSWAGRDTQYF

v_call: TRBV11-3
j_call: TRBJ2-5
clone_size: medium-sized
d_call: .
cdr3_nt: TGTGCCAGCAGCAAGGACGGCCCCCGGGAGACCCAGTACTTC
cdr3_aa: CASSKDGPRETQYF

v_call: TRBV2
j_call: TRBJ2-7
clone_size: once
d_call: TRBD2
cdr3_nt: TGTGCCAGCAGGGGTAGCGGGAGACTTAACTACGAGCAGTACTTC
cdr3_aa: CASRGSGRLNYEQYF

v_call: TRBV28
j_call: TRBJ2-1
clone_size: .
d_call: TRBD2
cdr3_nt: TGTGCCAGCAGTTTAGGGACTAGCGGGAGCTCCTACAATGAGCAGTTCTTC
cdr3_aa: CASSLGTSGSSYNEQFF